A selection of T cell receptor beta chains follows, all from one sample in a study of cytomegalovirus exposure and HLA in healthy donors. The assay was immunoSEQ multiplex PCR, and TCRdb's table has in-frame clones only and misses some. The sample has some 180,000 clones; around 83% are singletons. Source material: PBMCs. These receptors all stem from a man aged 35 to 55 in good health and CMV-seropositive. The conserved cysteine and the conserved F or W are not part of the CDR3 here. Size values are once, few and many counts, or a class for expanded clones, and some rows have none.

TRBJ1-5,NA,TRBV30,AWSVGGNNQPQH
TRBJ2-2,once,TRBV6-5,ASSPSGGGPGELF
TRBJ1-1,NA,TRBV28,ASRRTGRSTEAF
TRBJ1-1,few,TRBV5-1,ASSSTDWTEAF
TRBJ1-1,NA,TRBV6-4,ASSEFRNTEAF
TRBJ2-7,NA,TRBV27,ASSLFGGGFYEQY
TRBJ1-3,NA,TRBV5-6,ASRTGTGNTIY
TRBJ2-1,NA,TRBV5-6,ASRSDQAGGWV
TRBJ1-5,NA,TRBV6-4,ASSETGGSNQPQH
TRBJ2-7,once,TRBV7-6,ASSPRGSASYEQY
TRBJ2-1,few,TRBV27,ASSLGGGPWAGDEQF
TRBJ1-1,NA,TRBV5-1,ASSLTSNTEAF
TRBJ1-2,NA,TRBV29-1,SVGLPGTGRGYT
TRBJ2-2,NA,TRBV27,ASSLWDKAIGELF
TRBJ1-3,NA,TRBV10-3,AIRDMDRVGGNTIY
TRBJ1-2,NA,TRBV6-1,ASKPGTANIYGYT
TRBJ1-2,NA,TRBV9,ASSYTGSSGYT
TRBJ2-5,NA,TRBV5-1,ASSLNTGGEETQY
TRBJ2-7,few,TRBV7-2,ASSSDRARSYEQY
TRBJ1-4,NA,TRBV5-1,ASRSGTENEKLF
TRBJ2-2,few,TRBV18,ASSPTGDGELF
TRBJ1-1,few,TRBV9,ASSVGGGANTEAF
TRBJ1-2,NA,TRBV5-1,ASSLFGDSVKGYT
TRBJ2-3,few,TRBV30,AWSFRSLTDTQY
TRBJ1-3,NA,TRBV30,AWSSGDGNTIY
TRBJ2-1,NA,TRBV11-3,ASSQGTSGSEDEQF
TRBJ1-1,NA,TRBV5-5,ASSLFDRDRIEAF
TRBJ2-5,NA,TRBV2,ASSLGTVGETQY
TRBJ1-4,NA,TRBV6-8,ASTLYSSRNASTNEKLF
TRBJ2-3,NA,TRBV29-1,SVEKAGRPDTQY
TRBJ1-1,NA,TRBV27,ASSLRQGGEDTEAF
TRBJ1-6,NA,TRBV6-1,ASRLQGEDYSPLH
TRBJ2-2,NA,TRBV7-9,ASMVGRDTGELF
TRBJ2-3,NA,TRBV6-5,ASSSRQFDTQY
TRBJ2-3,NA,TRBV9,ASSVLPDTQY